Listed here are 7 T cell receptor beta chains from one sample, sequenced in a study of neoadjuvant nivolumab and ipilimumab in lung cancer. This table comes from immunoSEQ multiplex PCR, and its TCRdb copy is limited to in-frame clones, with some not included. The repertoire holds 30,000 to 45,000 clones, about 91% seen once, with 2.5% to 3.5% in the top ten. The material sequenced was peripheral blood, taken before neoadjuvant nivolumab, alone or with ipilimumab. These receptors came from an adult with non-small cell lung cancer.

The V gene is TRBV30, the J gene TRBJ1-4; no firm D call. The V gene's germline CDR1 is GTSNPN and CDR2 SVGIG (reference sequence). The CDR3 spans 15 residues. The V and J ends lost 0 bases and 7 bases respectively, with 15 bases between them. The CDR3 region is CAWSVGSSASEKLFF. CDR3 nucleotides: TGTGCCTGGAGTGTAGGGTCCTCAGCGTCTGAAAAACTGTTTTTT.

V and J are TRBV6-5 and TRBJ1-5; no clear D gene. CDR3 length equals 13 residues. CDR1 and CDR2 from the germline V gene are MNHEY and SVGAGI. Trimming pared 0 bases from V and 3 bases from J, leaving 3 bases between. CDR3 in amino acids: CASSYSFNQPQHF. CDR3 nucleotide sequence: TGTGCCAGCAGTTACTCGTTCAATCAGCCCCAGCATTTT.

The V gene is TRBV7-7, the J gene TRBJ1-3; 10 positions agree with TRBD1. CDR1 and CDR2 from the germline V gene are SSHAT and FNYEAQ (reference sequence). V was pared by 4 bases and J by 4 bases, with 4 bases of the junction left unmatched. The CDR3 spans 15 residues. Here the CDR3 DNA reads TGTGCCAGCAGCTCCGGGACAGGGGCCGGAAACACCATATATTTT. Its translation: CASSSGTGAGNTIYF.

V usage is TRBV28 and J usage is TRBJ2-2, with D maybe TRBD2 (5 bases). The CDR3 is made up of 15 amino acids. Trimming left V 8 bases short and J 1 base short, with 14 bases between. The germline CDR1 and CDR2 sequences are MDHEN and SYDVKM. The CDR3 nucleotides are TGTGCCAGCGGATTGGACTCCCGGAACACCGGGGAGCTGTTTTTT. It codes for CASGLDSRNTGELFF. The whole variable domain, remainder taken from reference TRBV28 and TRBJ2-2, is DVKVTQSSRYLVKRTGEKVFLECVQDMDHENMFWYRQDPGLGLRLIYFSYDVKMKEKGDIPEGYSVSREKKERFSLILESASTNQTSMYLCASGLDSRNTGELFFGEGSRLTVL.

The genes are TRBV5-1 and TRBJ1-1, with D unclear. There are 13 residues in the CDR3. CDR1 is SGHRS and CDR2 is YFSETQ in the germline V gene. V lost 3 bases and J lost 4, with 10 bases in between. CDR3 region: CASSSREGTEAFF. CDR3 DNA: TGCGCCAGCAGCTCTAGGGAAGGCACTGAAGCTTTCTTT.

V is TRBV7-9 and J is TRBJ1-1; a possible D gene is TRBD1 (6 bases). The V gene lost 1 base and the J gene lost 6 bases, with 12 bases spanning the gap. Germline values: CDR1 SEHNR, CDR2 FQNEAQ (reference sequence). The CDR3 is 14 amino acids. The CDR3 DNA is TGTGCCAGCAGCTTAGGTCGGCAGGGGCCTGAAGCTTTCTTT. This translates into CASSLGRQGPEAFF.

The chain uses TRBV7-2 and TRBJ2-7; D unresolved. The length of the CDR3 is 13 residues. Germline values: CDR1 SGHTA, CDR2 FQGNSA. V shed 5 bases and J shed 6 bases, with 14 bases lying between them. The CDR3 here is CASSPYMALEQYF. The CDR3 nucleotides read TGTGCCAGCAGCCCTTACATGGCTCTCGAGCAGTACTTC.